The next 6 T cell receptor beta chains were all read from a single sample in a study of blood T cell repertoires in COVID-19. Profiled with immunoSEQ multiplex PCR; TCRdb holds only in-frame clones, not every one. The sample consists of 200,000 to 300,000 clones, around four fifths of them appearing once. Sequenced input: peripheral blood. Source of these receptors: a woman in her sixties or seventies with acute or convalescent COVID-19.

The chain joins TRBV5-4 to TRBJ1-2; 7 bases line up with TRBD1. In germline, CDR1 is SGHNT, CDR2 YYREEE (reference sequence). The CDR3 is 15 amino acids. V dropped 4 bases and J dropped 4; count of bases not matched to a gene: 10. CDR3 sequence (DNA): TGTGCCAGCAGCCCGGGACAGAGCCTCCCCTATGGCTACACCTTC. It codes for CASSPGQSLPYGYTF.

This chain links TRBV18 with TRBJ1-1, with D perhaps matching TRBD1 (5 bases). The CDR3 covers 17 residues. Trimming pared 3 bases from V and 2 bases from J, leaving 19 bases between. CDR1 is KGHSH, CDR2 LQKENI, per germline. The CDR3 sequence is CASSPITGDGDNTEAFF. The CDR3, as DNA: TGTGCCAGCTCACCTATAACGGGAGACGGGGACAACACTGAAGCTTTCTTT.

This clone occurred once. The chain combines TRBV27 with TRBJ2-2; D gene unclear. Between the trimmed V and J ends, which lost 6 bases and 3 bases, there was a span of 5 bases. CDR1 MNHEY and CDR2 SMNVEV come from the germline V gene (reference sequence). CDR3 length: 12 residues. CDR3 nucleotide sequence: TGTGCCAGCAGCCGTTACACCGGGGAGCTGTTTTTT. Its protein is CASSRYTGELFF.

The chain carries TRBV4-1 and TRBJ1-2; a possible D gene is TRBD1 (5 bases). V lost 0 bases and J 5 bases, leaving 19 bases between the germline ends. Germline V CDR1 and CDR2: MGHRA, YSYEKL. The CDR3 runs to 17 residues. CDR3 sequence: CASSQDHGGTLWYGYTF. The CDR3, as DNA: TGCGCCAGCAGCCAAGATCATGGAGGGACTCTTTGGTATGGCTACACCTTC.

This clone occurred once. V gene TRBV5-1 combines with J gene TRBJ1-1, with D tentatively TRBD1 (5 bases). CDR1 SGHRS and CDR2 YFSETQ come from the germline V gene. The CDR3 consists of 14 residues. V was cut by 2 bases and J by 1 base, with 9 bases left in between. The CDR3 nucleotides read TGCGCCAGCAGCTTCCTGGACAAGAACACTGAAGCTTTCTTT. Translating gives CASSFLDKNTEAFF.

The rearrangement uses TRBV7-9 and TRBJ1-5; tentatively, D is TRBD1 (6 bases). CDR1 is SEHNR and CDR2 is FQNEAQ in the germline V gene (reference sequence). Between the trimmed V and J ends, which lost 3 bases and 4 bases, there was a span of 19 bases. The CDR3 is made up of 17 amino acids. CDR3 DNA: TGTGCCAGCAGCTTCCAACGGACACAGGGTCGGAATCAGCCCCAGCATTTT. Translation gives CASSFQRTQGRNQPQHF.